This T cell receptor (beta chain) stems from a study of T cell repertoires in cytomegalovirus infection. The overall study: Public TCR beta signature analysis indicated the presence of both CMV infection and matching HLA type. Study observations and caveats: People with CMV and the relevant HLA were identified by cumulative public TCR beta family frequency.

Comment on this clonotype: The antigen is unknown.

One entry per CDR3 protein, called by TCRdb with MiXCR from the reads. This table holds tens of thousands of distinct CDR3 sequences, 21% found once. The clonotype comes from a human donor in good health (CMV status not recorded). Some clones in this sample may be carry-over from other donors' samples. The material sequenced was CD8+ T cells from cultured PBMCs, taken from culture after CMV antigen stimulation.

The CDR3 is CASGYLAARNEQFF. The CDR3 DNA is TGTGCCAGCGGGTACTTAGCGGCAAGGAATGAGCAGTTCTTC. The chain uses TRBV6-2 or TRBV6-3 and TRBJ2-1; D might be TRBD2 (6 bases). The V gene lost 8 bases and the J gene lost 7 bases, with 18 bases spanning the gap. The CDR3 sequence is 14 residues long. The germline V gene encodes CDR1 MNHEY and CDR2 SVGEGT.